This is a list of T cell receptor beta chains from one sample in a study of T cell responses to AZD1222 COVID-19 vaccine. Some clones are missing from TCRdb's copy, which holds only in-frame ones; the method was immunoSEQ multiplex PCR. The table lists under 150,000 clones, 85% to 95% of them singletons, with 1.5% to 2% in the top ten. Sample: peripheral blood, taken on day 0 of AZD1222 vaccination. Receptors originate from an adult in good health. The CDR3 runs from the conserved cysteine through the conserved F or W. Fields, in order: J gene, clone size, V gene, D gene, CDR3 protein, CDR3 DNA. A D gene is named only where the DNA matches it firmly. Clone size, where shown, is once, few, many, or a class for clones that have expanded.

J: TRBJ2-5; size: NA; V: TRBV27; D: NA; CDR3: CASSLVRQEGETQYF; DNA: TGTGCCAGCAGTTTAGTCCGTCAGGAAGGGGAGACCCAGTACTTC
J: TRBJ1-2; size: NA; V: TRBV10-1; D: TRBD1; CDR3: CASRRQGAPNYGYTF; DNA: TGCGCCAGCAGGCGACAGGGAGCACCTAACTATGGCTACACCTTC
J: TRBJ2-3; size: NA; V: TRBV6-2/TRBV6-3; D: NA; CDR3: CASSYGYTQYF; DNA: TGTGCCAGCAGTTACGGGTATACGCAGTATTTT
J: TRBJ1-5; size: NA; V: TRBV30; D: TRBD1; CDR3: CAWSQGDPNQPQHF; DNA: TGTGCCTGGAGCCAGGGGGATCCCAATCAGCCCCAGCATTTT
J: TRBJ1-5; size: few; V: TRBV6-5; D: TRBD1; CDR3: CASIPGTVLNQPQHF; DNA: TGTGCCAGCATTCCCGGGACAGTCCTAAATCAGCCCCAGCATTTT
J: TRBJ1-6; size: once; V: TRBV7-6; D: NA; CDR3: CASSQKGGSQNSPLHF; DNA: TGTGCCAGCAGCCAAAAGGGAGGGAGCCAAAATTCACCCCTCCACTTT
J: TRBJ2-5; size: NA; V: TRBV7-3; D: NA; CDR3: CASSPLGGTGRGETQYF; DNA: TGTGCCAGCAGCCCGTTGGGCGGTACAGGTCGCGGGGAGACCCAGTACTTC
J: TRBJ1-5; size: NA; V: TRBV7-8; D: NA; CDR3: CASSLEGGRGRQPQHF; DNA: TGTGCCAGCAGCTTAGAGGGGGGTAGGGGAAGGCAGCCCCAGCATTTT
J: TRBJ1-3; size: NA; V: TRBV5-1; D: NA; CDR3: CASSLTQGAGNTIYF; DNA: TGCGCCAGCAGCTTGACACAAGGTGCTGGAAACACCATATATTTT
J: TRBJ2-2; size: NA; V: TRBV5-1; D: NA; CDR3: CASSAVIVTGELFF; DNA: TGCGCCAGCTCGGCGGTGATCGTTACCGGGGAGCTGTTTTTT
J: TRBJ2-1; size: NA; V: TRBV9; D: TRBD2; CDR3: CASTLTSGEYNEQFF; DNA: TGTGCCAGCACCCTCACTAGCGGGGAGTACAATGAGCAGTTCTTC